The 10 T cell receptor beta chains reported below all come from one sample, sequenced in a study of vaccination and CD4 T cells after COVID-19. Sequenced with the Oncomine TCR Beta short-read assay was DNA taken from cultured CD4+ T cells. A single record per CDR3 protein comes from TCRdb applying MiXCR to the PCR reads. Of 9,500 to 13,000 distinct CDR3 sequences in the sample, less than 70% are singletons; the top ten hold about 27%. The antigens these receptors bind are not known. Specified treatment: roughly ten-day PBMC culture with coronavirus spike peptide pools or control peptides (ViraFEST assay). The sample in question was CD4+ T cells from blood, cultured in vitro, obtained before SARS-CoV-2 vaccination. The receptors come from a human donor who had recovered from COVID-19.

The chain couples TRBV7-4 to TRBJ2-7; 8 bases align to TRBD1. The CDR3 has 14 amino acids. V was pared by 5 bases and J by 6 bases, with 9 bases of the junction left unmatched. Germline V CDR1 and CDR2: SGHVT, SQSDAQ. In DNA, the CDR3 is TGTGCCAGCAGCGACGGGACAGGCAACCGCGAGCAGTACTTC. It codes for CASSDGTGNREQYF.

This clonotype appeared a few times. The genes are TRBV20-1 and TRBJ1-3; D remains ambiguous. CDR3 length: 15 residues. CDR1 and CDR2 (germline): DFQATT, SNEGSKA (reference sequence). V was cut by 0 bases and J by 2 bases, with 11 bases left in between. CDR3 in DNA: TGCAGTGCTAGAGAGTTGGGCAGCCCTGGAAACACCATATATTTT. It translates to CSARELGSPGNTIYF.

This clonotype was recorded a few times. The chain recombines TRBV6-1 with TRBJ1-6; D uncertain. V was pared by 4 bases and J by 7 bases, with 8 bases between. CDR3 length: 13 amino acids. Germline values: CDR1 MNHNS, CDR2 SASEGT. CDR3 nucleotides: TGTGCCAGCAGTGTAACGGAGAATTCACCCCTCCACTTT. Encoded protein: CASSVTENSPLHF.

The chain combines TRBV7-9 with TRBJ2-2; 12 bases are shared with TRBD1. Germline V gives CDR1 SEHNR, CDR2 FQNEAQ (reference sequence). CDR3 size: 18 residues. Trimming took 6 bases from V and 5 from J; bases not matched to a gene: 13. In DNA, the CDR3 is TGTGCCAGCAGGCGCCCGGGACAGGGGGCCTCGAGGACCGGGGAGCTGTTTTTT. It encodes CASRRPGQGASRTGELFF.

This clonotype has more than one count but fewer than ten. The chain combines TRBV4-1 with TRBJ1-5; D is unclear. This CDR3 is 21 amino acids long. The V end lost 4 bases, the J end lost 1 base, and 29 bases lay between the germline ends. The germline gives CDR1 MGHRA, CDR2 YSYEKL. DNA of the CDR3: TGCGCCAGCAGCCCGCATGTTTCGCCGCTCTTTGTCGGTCCAAGCAATCAGCCCCAGCATTTT. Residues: CASSPHVSPLFVGPSNQPQHF.

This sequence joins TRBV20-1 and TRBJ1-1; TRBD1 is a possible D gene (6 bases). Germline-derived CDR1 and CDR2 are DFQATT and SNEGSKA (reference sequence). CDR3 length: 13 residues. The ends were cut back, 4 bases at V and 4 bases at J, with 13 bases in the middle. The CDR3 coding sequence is TGCAGTGCTACAGGGGCGGTGGGCACTGAAGCTTTCTTT. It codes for CSATGAVGTEAFF.

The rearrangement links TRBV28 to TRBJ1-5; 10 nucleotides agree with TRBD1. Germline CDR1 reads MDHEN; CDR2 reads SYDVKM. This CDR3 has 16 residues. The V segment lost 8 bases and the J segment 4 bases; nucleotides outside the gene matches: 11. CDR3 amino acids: CASGTVPGQGNQPQHF. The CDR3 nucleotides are TGTGCCAGCGGGACCGTACCGGGACAGGGGAATCAGCCCCAGCATTTT.

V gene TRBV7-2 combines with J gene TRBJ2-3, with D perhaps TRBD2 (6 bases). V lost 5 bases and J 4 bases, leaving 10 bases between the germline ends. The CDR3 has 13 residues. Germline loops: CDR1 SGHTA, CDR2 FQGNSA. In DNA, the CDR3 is TGTGCCAGCAGCCTTCTAGCGTCAGATACGCAGTATTTT. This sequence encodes CASSLLASDTQYF.

CDR3 in DNA: TGTGCCAGTAGACCCGCCGAGGGACTCTACGAGCAGTACTTC. Encoded protein: CASRPAEGLYEQYF. The chain is built from TRBV19 and TRBJ2-7; maybe TRBD2 (6 bases). CDR3 size: 14 residues. V lost 6 bases and J 3 bases, leaving 15 bases between the germline ends. Per the germline V gene, CDR1 is LNHDA and CDR2 is SQIVND (reference sequence).

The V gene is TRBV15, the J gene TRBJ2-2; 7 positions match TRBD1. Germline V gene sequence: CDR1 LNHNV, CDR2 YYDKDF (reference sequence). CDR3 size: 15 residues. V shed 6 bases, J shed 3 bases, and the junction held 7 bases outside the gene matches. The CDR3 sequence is CATRERGRDTGELFF. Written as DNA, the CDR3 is TGTGCCACCAGGGAAAGGGGGCGGGACACCGGGGAGCTGTTTTTT.